What follows is one T cell receptor (beta chain) and its context. Methods used by the authors: Reference gene primers were amplified, and this amplification served to estimate nucleated cell counts. The protocol was immunoSEQ multiplex PCR, while the TCRdb copy is restricted to in-frame clones and leaves out a portion. V and J calls and clone size are given by that table; D and trimming were obtained from the DNA. The repertoire holds 90,000 to 100,000 clones, with roughly 90% as singletons. Per the germline V gene, CDR1 is LGHDT and CDR2 is YNNKEL (reference sequence). J was trimmed by 4 bases and V by 4 bases; bases with no gene match: 0. This CDR3 is built from 13 residues. This specimen belongs to a study of blood T cell repertoires in COVID-19.

Sequences were obtained from peripheral blood. The chain employs TRBV3-1 (or the pseudogene TRBV3-2) and TRBJ2-5; 10 bases map to TRBD1. The receptor was derived from a man in his forties or fifties with COVID-19, enrolled during active disease. CDR3 nucleotides: TGTGCCAGCAGCCGGGACAGGGGAGAGACCCAGTACTTC. Residues: CASSRDRGETQYF.